The rows below give T cell receptor beta chains drawn from one sample of a study of beta chain features in type 1 diabetes. The table came from immunoSEQ multiplex PCR; TCRdb's copy has only in-frame clones and leaves some out. Of approximately 380,000 clones listed, about 16% are singletons. The source material was naive CD4+ T cells from blood. Every receptor here comes from a woman under 30 in good health. CDR3s include the opening cysteine and the closing phenylalanine or tryptophan. The order of the fields is D gene, V gene, J gene, clone size, CDR3 DNA, CDR3 protein. A D gene is named only where the DNA matches it firmly. Only some rows state a clone size, as once, few, many or a class for expanded clones.

TRBD2	TRBV7-2	TRBJ2-3	few	TGTGCCAGCAGCGGCCTAGGTTTAGCGGGAGTAGAAGATACGCAGTATTTT	CASSGLGLAGVEDTQYF
TRBD2	TRBV30	TRBJ2-3	few	TGTGCCTGGACTCCTGGACTAGCCCGGACAGATACGCAGTATTTT	CAWTPGLARTDTQYF
TRBD1	TRBV6-6	TRBJ2-1	few	TGTGCCAGCAGTGGGACAGTCCTCTACAATGAGCAGTTCTTC	CASSGTVLYNEQFF
TRBD2	TRBV7-2	TRBJ2-1	few	TGTGCCAGCAGCTCTATAGCGGGAATTGAGCAGTTCTTC	CASSSIAGIEQFF
TRBD2	TRBV5-1	TRBJ2-1	.	TGCGCCAGCAGCTCGAGCGGGAGCTCCTACAATGAGCAGTTCTTC	CASSSSGSSYNEQFF
.	TRBV23-1	TRBJ1-1	few	TGCGCCAGCAGTCTGGCCACTGAAGCTTTCTTT	CASSLATEAFF
TRBD2	TRBV30	TRBJ2-3	few	TGTGCCTGGACTAGCGGGAGTCCAGATACGCAGTATTTT	CAWTSGSPDTQYF
.	TRBV28	TRBJ2-1	.	TGTGCCAGCAGTTTATCGCAGGGCTCCAACAATGAGCAGTTCTTC	CASSLSQGSNNEQFF
.	TRBV7-2	TRBJ1-2	.	TGTGCCAGCAGCCGAGGGAGGGTGGATGGCTACACCTTC	CASSRGRVDGYTF
TRBD2	TRBV29-1	TRBJ2-1	few	TGCAGCGCTGAATCTGGACTAGCTCCAAACTACAATGAGCAGTTCTTC	CSAESGLAPNYNEQFF
.	TRBV9	TRBJ2-1	few	TGTGCCAGCAGCGTTCGAGACTCCTACAATGAGCAGTTCTTC	CASSVRDSYNEQFF
TRBD1	TRBV6-1	TRBJ1-2	few	TGTGCCAGCAGTGCGGGGGACAGGTTGAACTATGGCTACACCTTC	CASSAGDRLNYGYTF
.	TRBV6-6	TRBJ2-1	.	TGTGCCAGCAGTTACTCGTCACCAGAGCGGTCTGAGCAGTTCTTC	CASSYSSPERSEQFF
.	TRBV5-1	TRBJ2-5	few	TGCGCCAGCAGCCAGCAAGAGACCCAGTACTTC	CASSQQETQYF
.	TRBV9	TRBJ2-1	.	TGTGCCAGCAGCGAGAGACGGGAACTCTACAATGAGCAGTTCTTC	CASSERRELYNEQFF
TRBD1	TRBV10-3	TRBJ1-2	.	TGTGCCATCAGCTCGGGACAGGATTATGGCTACACCTTC	CAISSGQDYGYTF
.	TRBV7-2	TRBJ1-5	.	TGTGCCAGCAGGCTAGTGAGCCAGGGAGGGGATCAGCCCCAGCATTTT	CASRLVSQGGDQPQHF
.	TRBV11-1	TRBJ1-2	.	TGTGCCAGCAGCTTCGACAGCTACTATGGCTACACCTTC	CASSFDSYYGYTF
TRBD2	TRBV9	TRBJ2-1	.	TGTGCCAGCGGGACTAGCGGGAACAATGAGCAGTTCTTC	CASGTSGNNEQFF
TRBD1	TRBV28	TRBJ1-2	.	TGTGCCAGCAGGGGGGACAGGGGGTATGGCTACACCTTC	CASRGDRGYGYTF
.	TRBV18	TRBJ1-2	.	TGTGCCAGCTCACCATTCCAGGGTATGGAGGGCTACACCTTC	CASSPFQGMEGYTF
TRBD1	TRBV28	TRBJ2-7	.	TGTGCCAGTCGTGGCCTAGGACAGGGGATCTACGAGCAGTACTTC	CASRGLGQGIYEQYF
.	TRBV5-1	TRBJ2-1	.	TGCGCCAGCAGATCCCCAGAGCGGAGGCATGAGCAGTTCTTC	CASRSPERRHEQFF
.	TRBV7-2	TRBJ2-7	few	TGTGCCAGCAGCTTGACTCCCCTGGCGGACGAGCAGTACTTC	CASSLTPLADEQYF
.	TRBV20-1	TRBJ2-1	.	TGCAGTGCCCCCGCCGGAGTTTGGCTGTTCTTC	CSAPAGVWLFF
TRBD2	TRBV4-2	TRBJ2-3	.	TGTGCCAGCAGCCAATTGACTAGCGGGACAGATACGCAGTATTTT	CASSQLTSGTDTQYF
TRBD2	TRBV6-1	TRBJ2-5	few	TGTGCCAGCAGTGAAGGGGCGGGAGGAGTTGAGACCCAGTACTTC	CASSEGAGGVETQYF
TRBD2	TRBV7-2	TRBJ2-3	few	TGTGCCAGCAGCTCCGGACTAGCGGGCCTTCTTAGCACAGATACGCAGTATTTT	CASSSGLAGLLSTDTQYF
.	TRBV2	TRBJ1-2	.	TGTGCCAGCACGTACAGGGTATTGCATGGCTACACCTTC	CASTYRVLHGYTF
.	TRBV15	TRBJ1-5	.	TGTGCCACCAGCAGAGATCTAGTGACAGTGGATCAGCCCCAGCATTTT	CATSRDLVTVDQPQHF
.	TRBV5-1	TRBJ2-2	.	TGCGCCAGCAGCTTGGCAGTGAACACCGGGGAGCTGTTTTTT	CASSLAVNTGELFF
.	TRBV19	TRBJ1-5	.	TGTGCCAGTATAACCCCCGGGATCGGCAATCAGCCCCAGCATTTT	CASITPGIGNQPQHF
TRBD1	TRBV5-1	TRBJ2-7	few	TGCGCCAGCAGCAGGACAGGGAGCTCCTACGAGCAGTACTTC	CASSRTGSSYEQYF
.	TRBV6-6	TRBJ2-7	.	TGTGCCAGCACCCCCCAGGGACAACGCTACGAGCAGTACTTC	CASTPQGQRYEQYF
TRBD1	TRBV4-3	TRBJ1-2	.	TGCGCCAGCAGCCGAGCCGGGACAGTTAACTATGGCTACACCTTC	CASSRAGTVNYGYTF
TRBD2	TRBV11-2	TRBJ2-3	few	TGTGCCAGCGGCCTTCTCGGTCTAGCGGGAGCCACAGATACGCAGTATTTT	CASGLLGLAGATDTQYF
TRBD1	TRBV14	TRBJ2-7	few	TGTGCCAGCAGCCAACCCGGGACAGGGAGGAGCGAGCAGTACTTC	CASSQPGTGRSEQYF
.	TRBV11-2	TRBJ2-1	.	TGTGCCAGCAGCTACCGGAGGGAGAGGTCCTACAATGAGCAGTTCTTC	CASSYRRERSYNEQFF
.	TRBV5-4	TRBJ2-5	few	TGTGCCAGCAGCACCGGGACTTCCTCGAAGACCCAGTACTTC	CASSTGTSSKTQYF
TRBD2	TRBV4-2	TRBJ2-5	.	TGTGCCAGCAGCCTAACTAGCGGGAAGGAGGGAGAGACCCAGTACTTC	CASSLTSGKEGETQYF
.	TRBV30	TRBJ2-1	.	TGTGCCTGGAGTGACTACCAGAGCTCCTACAATGAGCAGTTCTTC	CAWSDYQSSYNEQFF
TRBD1	TRBV28	TRBJ2-4	few	TGTGCCAGCAGTTTGCAACCAGGGGACAGGCGATACGATCAAGCCAAAAACATTCAGTACTTC	CASSLQPGDRRYDQAKNIQYF
TRBD1	TRBV7-2	TRBJ2-2	.	TGTGCCAGCAGCTTAGACCCGATGGACAGGGGGAACGGGGAGCTGTTTTTT	CASSLDPMDRGNGELFF
.	TRBV15	TRBJ2-1	few	TGTGCCACCAGCAGAGCTGACTACCGCTCCTACAATGAGCAGTTCTTC	CATSRADYRSYNEQFF
.	TRBV4-1	TRBJ1-2	.	TGCGCCAGCAGCCAAGATCCCAGGGGCTATGGCTACACCTTC	CASSQDPRGYGYTF
TRBD1	TRBV27	TRBJ1-1	.	TGTGCCAGCAGTTCCCGACAGGGGATTGAAGCTTTCTTT	CASSSRQGIEAFF
TRBD2	TRBV6-4	TRBJ2-1	.	TGTGCCAGCAGTGGAGGGCGGGAGGGCCTGTTGCATGAGCAGTTCTTC	CASSGGREGLLHEQFF
.	TRBV4-1	TRBJ2-7	.	TGCGCCAGCAGCCTCGACAGGTCCTCCTCCTACGAGCAGTACTTC	CASSLDRSSSYEQYF
TRBD2	TRBV4-2	TRBJ2-1	few	TGTGCCAGCAGCCAAGAGGGTAGCGGGATCTACAATGAGCAGTTCTTC	CASSQEGSGIYNEQFF
TRBD2	TRBV30	TRBJ2-7	few	TGTGCCTCAGGGGGGACTAGCGGGACGGACGAGCAGTACTTC	CASGGTSGTDEQYF
TRBD1	TRBV6-5	TRBJ2-7	.	TGTGCCAGCAGCCCGGGACAGGTCGACGATTACGAGCAGTACTTC	CASSPGQVDDYEQYF
.	TRBV4-1	TRBJ1-1	.	TGCGCCAGCAGCCATTCCCGTATCCGGTTTGAAGCTTTCTTT	CASSHSRIRFEAFF
.	TRBV14	TRBJ2-5	.	TGTGCCAGCAGCCCGGACAGATGGAAGGAGACCCAGTACTTC	CASSPDRWKETQYF
.	TRBV6-6	TRBJ2-2	.	TGTGCCAGCAGCCGCGACTATAACACCGGGGAGCTGTTTTTT	CASSRDYNTGELFF
TRBD1	TRBV7-9	TRBJ1-5	few	TGTGCCAGCACCCTAACAGGGGATAGCAATCAGCCCCAGCATTTT	CASTLTGDSNQPQHF
.	TRBV30	TRBJ1-1	few	TGTGCCTGGTCCCGGGCTGAAGCTTTCTTT	CAWSRAEAFF
TRBD1	TRBV7-2	TRBJ2-5	few	TGTGCCAGCAGCCGGGACAGGGGGCTGGAGACCCAGTACTTC	CASSRDRGLETQYF